Presented here are 16 T cell receptor beta chains from one specimen sequenced in a study of regulatory T cells in long-lasting Graves disease. The time point denotes: newly diagnosed GD, antithyroid drugs for less than 3 months. From RNA extracted from PBMCs, the TCR library was made. In building TCR beta libraries, iRepertoire HTBI primers were used together with Arm-PCR of CDR3 regions. One entry per CDR3 protein, called by TCRdb with MiXCR from the multiplex PCR reads. The sample has hundreds of thousands of distinct CDR3 sequences, 16% seen once. These data were also reused for a study on T cells in Graves' hyperthyroidism and ophthalmopathy.

This sample comprised peripheral blood mononuclear cells (PBMCs), obtained at new diagnosis, from a patient treated with antithyroid drugs. These receptor sequences come from a man aged 35-49 years with Graves disease.

This clonotype was seen ten or more times. As DNA, the CDR3 is TGCGCCAGCAGCGTCATCCCAGGGCCCGGGGAGCTGTTTTTT. It encodes CASSVIPGPGELFF. This rearrangement joins TRBV5-1 to TRBJ2-2; tentative D call: TRBD1 (5 bases). Germline CDR1 is SGHRS and CDR2 is YFSETQ. This CDR3 is 14 amino acids long. V was clipped by 4 bases and J by 6 bases, with 13 bases between them.

This clonotype was counted between two and nine times. The chain links TRBV7-2 to TRBJ2-4, with no clear D. This CDR3 has 16 residues. V lost 3 bases and J 0 bases, leaving 12 bases between the germline ends. CDR1 and CDR2 from the germline V gene are SGHTA and FQGNSA. CDR3 coding DNA: TGTGCCAGCAGCTTGGCGTCCTGGTTAGCCAAAAACATTCAGTACTTC. Translating it yields CASSLASWLAKNIQYF.

The table lists this clonotype with a few counts. The rearrangement uses TRBV5-1 and TRBJ2-7; no definite D call. The V end was cut by 1 base, the J end by 3 bases, with 17 bases between. Germline lookup yields CDR1 SGHRS and CDR2 YFSETQ. CDR3 length: 16 amino acids. CDR3: CASSLFELGNHYEQYF. The CDR3 bases are TGCGCCAGCAGCTTGTTCGAACTCGGAAACCACTACGAGCAGTACTTC.

V is TRBV20-1 and J is TRBJ2-5; D may match TRBD1 or TRBD2 (6 bases each). V lost 3 bases, J lost 10 bases, and 15 bases lay in between. CDR1 and CDR2 (germline): DFQATT, SNEGSKA (reference sequence). The CDR3 loop spans 12 amino acids. The CDR3 bases are TGCAGTGCTAGCACGTCGGGGGCCCACCAGTACTTC. Translating it yields CSASTSGAHQYF.

The chain carries TRBV12-3 or TRBV12-4 and TRBJ1-6, with TRBD1 identical over 7 bases. The CDR3 has 14 amino acids. V was pared by 4 bases and J by 10 bases, with 7 bases of the junction left unmatched. The CDR3 loop reads CASSWSQGRSPLHF. In nucleotides, the CDR3 is TGTGCCAGCAGTTGGTCACAGGGGAGGTCACCCCTCCACTTT.

This clonotype was observed once. The genes are TRBV5-6 and TRBJ2-1, with 8 nucleotides matching TRBD2. Germline V CDR1 and CDR2: SGHDT, YYEEEE. Unmatched junction bases numbered 8, after V lost 1 base and J lost 2 bases. The CDR3 runs 17 residues. The CDR3 here is CASSLIGGAMAYNEQFF. The CDR3 coding sequence is TGTGCCAGCAGCTTGATCGGGGGGGCTATGGCCTACAATGAGCAGTTCTTC.

There are many counts of this clonotype. The chain is built from TRBV12-5 and TRBJ2-2; 9 positions agree with TRBD1. Per germline, CDR1 LGHNT and CDR2 FRNRAP. This CDR3 contains 15 residues. V was pared by 6 bases and J by 4 bases, with 6 bases of the junction left unmatched. DNA of the CDR3: TGTGCTAGTGGGAGTTGGACAGGGGCCACCGGGGAGCTGTTTTTT. Residues: CASGSWTGATGELFF.

V and J are TRBV30 and TRBJ2-7, with D perhaps TRBD1 or TRBD2 (7 bases each). The CDR3 sequence is 15 residues long. Trimming cost V 0 bases and J 4 bases, with 16 bases left between them. CDR1 is GTSNPN, CDR2 SVGIG, per germline (reference sequence). This chain's CDR3 is CAWSVVGQGGYEQYF. DNA of the CDR3: TGTGCCTGGAGTGTCGTCGGGCAGGGGGGGTACGAGCAGTACTTC.

This clonotype has only a few counts. The chain joins TRBV4-1 to TRBJ2-1, with TRBD2 identical over 14 bases. CDR1 MGHRA and CDR2 YSYEKL come from the germline V gene. The CDR3 extends over 15 amino acids. The junction had 6 bases not matched to a gene; V was cut back by 4 bases and J by 10 bases. The CDR3 nucleotides read TGCGCCAGCAGCCTGACTAGCGGGGGGGCACGGGAGCAGTTCTTC. Its protein product is CASSLTSGGAREQFF.

This clonotype was recorded many times. J is TRBJ2-7 and V is TRBV10-3; D not certain. This CDR3 region has 12 residues. Trimming stripped 3 bases from V and 4 bases from J, with 7 bases between. Germline V CDR1 and CDR2: ENHRY, SYGVKD. The CDR3 sequence is CAISDDLYEQYF. In nucleotides, the CDR3 is TGTGCCATCAGTGACGATTTGTACGAGCAGTACTTC.

The gene calls are TRBV12-3 or TRBV12-4 and TRBJ1-5, with 9 bases fitting TRBD1. After removal of 3 bases from V and 6 bases from J, the junction contained 6 bases not matched to a gene. The CDR3 runs 15 residues. CDR3 bases: TGTGCCAGCAGTTTTGGCGGGACAGGGATTCAGCCCCAGCATTTT. Translating it yields CASSFGGTGIQPQHF.

This clonotype showed up many times. The J gene is TRBJ2-2, the V gene TRBV18; unclear D gene. CDR3 length: 15 amino acids. Trimming removed 1 base from V and 4 bases from J, with 10 bases in between. The germline V gene has CDR1 KGHSH and CDR2 LQKENI. The CDR3, as DNA: TGTGCCAGCTCACCACGTGGGCAAAGCACCGGGGAGCTGTTTTTT. It translates to CASSPRGQSTGELFF. The variable domain in full, with the rest retrieved from reference TRBV18 and TRBJ2-2, is NAGVMQNPRHLVRRRGQEARLRCSPMKGHSHVYWYRQLPEEGLKFMVYLQKENIIDESGMPKERFSAEFPKEGPSILRIQQVVRGDSAAYFCASSPRGQSTGELFFGEGSRLTVL.

This clonotype was detected ten times or more. The chain links TRBV7-9 to TRBJ2-5; the match to TRBD1 covers 7 bases. Germline CDR1 reads SEHNR; CDR2 reads FQNEAQ (reference sequence). V shed 6 bases and J 5 bases; nucleotides not matched to a gene: 6. The CDR3 is 13 residues long. CDR3 DNA: TGTGCCAGCAGTGTTAACAGGGGTGAGACCCAGTACTTC. It translates to CASSVNRGETQYF.

This clonotype appeared a few times. It may be a read error: a sequence one base away is much more abundant. The rearrangement joins TRBV12-3 or TRBV12-4 to TRBJ1-5; weak D call: TRBD1 (5 bases). The CDR3 contains 13 residues. Trimming shortened V by 7 bases and J by 3 bases, and 10 bases separated the two germline ends. The CDR3 is CASNRDVNQPQHF. As DNA, the CDR3 is TGTGCCAGCAATCGGGACGTCAATCAGCCCCAGCATTTT.

The chain combines TRBV29-1 with TRBJ2-7; D remains unclear. V was shortened by 0 bases and J by 6 bases, with 12 bases between the two germline ends. The germline CDR1 and CDR2 sequences are SQVTM and ANQGSEA. This CDR3 region has 13 residues. This CDR3 reads CSVEDLQGVEQYF. CDR3 DNA: TGCAGCGTTGAAGATCTACAAGGAGTCGAGCAGTACTTC.

This clonotype was seen ten or more times. The chain uses TRBV5-1 and TRBJ1-1, with 8 bases lining up with TRBD1. The germline CDR1 and CDR2 sequences are SGHRS and YFSETQ. Trimming removed 4 bases from V and 4 bases from J; junction bases left unmatched: 9. The length of the CDR3 is 15 residues. Written as DNA, the CDR3 is TGCGCCAGCAGCGCGGACAGGGTTTTGATCACTGAAGCTTTCTTT. It specifies CASSADRVLITEAFF.